This TCR beta chain was captured in a study of shared clonotypes between healthy human individuals. Per the germline V gene, CDR1 is LNHDA and CDR2 is SQIVND (reference sequence). V was cut by 5 bases and J by 5 bases, with 18 bases left in between. The CDR3 length is 15 residues. Sequenced by immunoSEQ multiplex PCR; TCRdb stores in-frame clones only, minus some. Counted here are 2 million to 2.5 million clones, about 94% occurring once; the ten biggest clones make up 0.1% to 0.15%. The specimen was naive CD4+ T cells sorted from blood. Subset here: CD45RA+ positively selected. This sequence originates from a man in his late teens or twenties in good health. The rearrangement links TRBV19 to TRBJ1-1; D perhaps matches TRBD1 (5 bases). This CDR3 is CASSSGGGLRTEAFF. The CDR3 coding sequence is TGTGCCAGTAGTTCCGGGGGAGGGCTTCGGACTGAAGCTTTCTTT. Combining the CDR3 with reference TRBV19 and TRBJ1-1 gives the whole variable domain DGGITQSPKYLFRKEGQNVTLSCEQNLNHDAMYWYRQDPGQGLRLIYYSQIVNDFQKGDIAEGYSVSREKKESFPLTVTSAQKNPTAFYLCASSSGGGLRTEAFFGQGTRLTVV.